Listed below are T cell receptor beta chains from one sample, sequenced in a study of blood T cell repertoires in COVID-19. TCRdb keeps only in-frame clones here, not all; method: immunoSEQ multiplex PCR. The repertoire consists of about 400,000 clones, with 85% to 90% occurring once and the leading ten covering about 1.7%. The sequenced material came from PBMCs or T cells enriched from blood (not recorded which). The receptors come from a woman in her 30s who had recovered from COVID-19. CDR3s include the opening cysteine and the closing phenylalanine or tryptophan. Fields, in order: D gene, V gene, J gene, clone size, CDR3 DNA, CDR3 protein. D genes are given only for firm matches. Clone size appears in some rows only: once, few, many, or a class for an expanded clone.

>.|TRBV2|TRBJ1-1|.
TGTGCCAGCAGTGGTGGGAGCCTGAACACTGAAGCTTTCTTT
CASSGGSLNTEAFF
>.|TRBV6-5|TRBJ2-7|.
TGTGCCAGCAGTTCCAACAGGGTACGGGCCGAGCAGTACTTC
CASSSNRVRAEQYF
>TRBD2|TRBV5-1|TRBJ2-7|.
TGCGCCAGCAGCTATAGCGGGAGTACCTACGAGCAGTACTTC
CASSYSGSTYEQYF
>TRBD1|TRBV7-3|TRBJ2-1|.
TGTGCCAGCAGCACAGGGGTCCACAATGAGCAGTTCTTC
CASSTGVHNEQFF
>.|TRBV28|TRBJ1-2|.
TGTGCCAGCAGTTTAGCCGACAGGCCCTATGGCTACACCTTC
CASSLADRPYGYTF
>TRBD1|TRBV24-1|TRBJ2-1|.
TGTGCCACCAGTGATTTTTCCAGGGGGAATGAGCAGTTCTTC
CATSDFSRGNEQFF
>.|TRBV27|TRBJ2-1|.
TGTGCCAGCAGTACAAAGCGGCTCTCCTACAATGAGCAGTTCTTC
CASSTKRLSYNEQFF
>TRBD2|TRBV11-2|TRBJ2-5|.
TGTGCCAGCAGCCCCCCGGGACTAGCGGGGGAGACCCAGTACTTC
CASSPPGLAGETQYF
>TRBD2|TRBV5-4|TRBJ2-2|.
TGTGCCAGCAGCTCCGGGACTAGTAACACCGGGGAGCTGTTTTTT
CASSSGTSNTGELFF
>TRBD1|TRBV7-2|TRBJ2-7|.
TGTGCCAGCAGCGCGCTCCCCGGGACAGTCTACGAGCAGTACTTC
CASSALPGTVYEQYF
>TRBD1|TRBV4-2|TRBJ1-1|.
TGTGCCAGCAGCCTAAACAGGGGATTGAACACTGAAGCTTTCTTT
CASSLNRGLNTEAFF
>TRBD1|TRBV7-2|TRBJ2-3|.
TGTGCCAGCAGCCCCGGGACAGGGGACACAGATACGCAGTATTTT
CASSPGTGDTDTQYF
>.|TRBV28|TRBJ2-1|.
TGTGCCAGCAGGGGGCGAAATGAGCAGTTCTTC
CASRGRNEQFF
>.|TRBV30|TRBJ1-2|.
TGTGCCTGGAGTTATCTCTATGGCTACACCTTC
CAWSYLYGYTF
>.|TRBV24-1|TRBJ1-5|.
TGTGCCACCGGAACAGACAATCAGCCCCAGCATTTT
CATGTDNQPQHF
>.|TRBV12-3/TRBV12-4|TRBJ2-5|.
TGTGCCAGCGCTAGCAGGGAGACCCAGTACTTC
CASASRETQYF
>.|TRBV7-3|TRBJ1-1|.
TGTGCCAGCAGCTTAAGGGCAGGGGCCACTGAAGCTTTCTTT
CASSLRAGATEAFF
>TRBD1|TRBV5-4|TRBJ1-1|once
TGTGCCAGCAGCTACAGGGGGGGCCCTGAAGCTTTCTTT
CASSYRGGPEAFF
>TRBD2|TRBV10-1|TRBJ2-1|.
TGCGCCACCGAGCGGGGTGGGTCCTACAATGAGCAGTTCTTC
CATERGGSYNEQFF
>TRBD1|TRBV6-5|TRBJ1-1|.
TGTGCCAGCAGTTACACCTCCGGGACAGGGGTGATTGAAGCTTTCTTT
CASSYTSGTGVIEAFF
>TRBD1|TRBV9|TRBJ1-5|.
TGTGCCAGCAGCGCTGGACAGGGGGTAAATCAGCCCCAGCATTTT
CASSAGQGVNQPQHF
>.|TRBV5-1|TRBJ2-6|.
TGCGCCAGCAGCTCAGGCAACGATTTCTCTGGGGCCAACGTCCTGACTTTC
CASSSGNDFSGANVLTF
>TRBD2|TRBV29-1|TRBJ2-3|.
TGCAGCGTTGTTTCAGCGGGAACCCTAGATACGCAGTATTTT
CSVVSAGTLDTQYF
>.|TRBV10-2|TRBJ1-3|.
TGCGCCAGCAGGGGAGGGGCACTAGGAAACACCATATATTTT
CASRGGALGNTIYF
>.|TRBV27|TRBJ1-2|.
TGTGCCAGCAGTCCCTCCTCTGAGGGAAATGGCTACACCTTC
CASSPSSEGNGYTF
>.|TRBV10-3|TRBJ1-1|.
TGTGCCAGCGGACACAGGAACACTGAAGCTTTCTTT
CASGHRNTEAFF
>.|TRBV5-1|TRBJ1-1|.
TGCGCCAGCAGCCCTCGGGGCAGGGGTGAAACTGAAGCTTTCTTT
CASSPRGRGETEAFF
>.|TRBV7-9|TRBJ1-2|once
TGTGCCAGCAGCTTATTGGGAGAAGGTGGCTACACCTTC
CASSLLGEGGYTF
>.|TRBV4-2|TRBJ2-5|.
TGTGCCAGCAGCCAAGATTACAGAGGGGAGACCCAGTACTTC
CASSQDYRGETQYF
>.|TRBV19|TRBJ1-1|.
TGTGCCAGTAGTACACAGAGTGAAGCTTTCTTT
CASSTQSEAFF
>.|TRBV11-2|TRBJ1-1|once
TGTGCCAGCAGCTTTGCCGAGGTCCTCAGAGACACTGAAGCTTTCTTT
CASSFAEVLRDTEAFF
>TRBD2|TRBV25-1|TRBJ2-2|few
TGTGCCACCGGGGGGTCTAGCGATGCCGGGGAGCTGTTTTTT
CATGGSSDAGELFF
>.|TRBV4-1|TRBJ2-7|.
TGCGCCAGCAGCCTAAGCCGGGGCTACGAGCAGTACTTC
CASSLSRGYEQYF
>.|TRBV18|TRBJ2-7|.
TGTGCCAGCTCACCACGACAGCGAAGGGGCGAGCAGTACTTC
CASSPRQRRGEQYF
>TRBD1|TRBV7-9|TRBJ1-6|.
TGTGCCAGCAGCTCGACAGGGGGAAATTCACCCCTCCACTTT
CASSSTGGNSPLHF
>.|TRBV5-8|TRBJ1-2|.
TGTGCCAGCAGGGTCACAGGGACGGACTATGGCTACACCTTC
CASRVTGTDYGYTF